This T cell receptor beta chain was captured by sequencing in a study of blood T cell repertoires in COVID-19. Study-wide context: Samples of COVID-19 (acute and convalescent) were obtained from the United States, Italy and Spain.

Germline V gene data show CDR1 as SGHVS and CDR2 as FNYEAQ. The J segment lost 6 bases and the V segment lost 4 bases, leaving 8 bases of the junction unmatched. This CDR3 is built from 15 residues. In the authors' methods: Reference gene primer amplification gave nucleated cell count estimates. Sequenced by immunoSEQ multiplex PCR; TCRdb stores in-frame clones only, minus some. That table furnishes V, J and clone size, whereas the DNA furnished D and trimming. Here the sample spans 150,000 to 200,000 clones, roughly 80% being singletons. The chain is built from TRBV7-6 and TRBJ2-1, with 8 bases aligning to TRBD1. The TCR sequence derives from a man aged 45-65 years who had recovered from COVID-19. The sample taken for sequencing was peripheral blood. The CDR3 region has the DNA TGTGCCAGCAGCTATCTGGACAGGGCCGGCAATGAGCAGTTCTTC. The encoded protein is CASSYLDRAGNEQFF.